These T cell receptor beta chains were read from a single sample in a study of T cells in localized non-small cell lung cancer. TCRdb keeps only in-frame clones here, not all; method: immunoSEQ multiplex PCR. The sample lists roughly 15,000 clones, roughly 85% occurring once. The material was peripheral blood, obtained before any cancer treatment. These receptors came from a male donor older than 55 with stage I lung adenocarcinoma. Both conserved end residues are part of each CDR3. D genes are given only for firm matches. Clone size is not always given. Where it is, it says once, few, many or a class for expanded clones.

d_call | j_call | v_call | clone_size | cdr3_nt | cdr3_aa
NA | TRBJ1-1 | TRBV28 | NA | TGTGCCAGCAGTAGGGATTTGAACACTGAAGCTTTCTTT | CASSRDLNTEAFF
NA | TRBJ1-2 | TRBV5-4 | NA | TGTGCCAGCAGCTTGGGCGGAGCTAACTATGGCTACACCTTC | CASSLGGANYGYTF
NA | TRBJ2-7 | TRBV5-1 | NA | TGCGCCAGCAGCTTCGACGACTACGAGCAGTACTTC | CASSFDDYEQYF
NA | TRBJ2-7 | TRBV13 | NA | TGTGCCAGCAGCCTCCTTTCCTACGAGCAGTACTTC | CASSLLSYEQYF
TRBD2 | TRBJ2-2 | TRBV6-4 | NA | TGTGCCAGCAGTAGTAATAGCGGGACCACCGGGGAGCTGTTTTTT | CASSSNSGTTGELFF
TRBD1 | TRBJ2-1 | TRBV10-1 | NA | TGCGCCAGCAGTGTTGCAGGGGGCTCCTACAATGAGCAGTTCTTC | CASSVAGGSYNEQFF
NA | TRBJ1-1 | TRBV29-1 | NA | TGCAGCGTCAGAAGGTCCGGGGACGGAGGGGAGAACACTGAAGCTTTCTTT | CSVRRSGDGGENTEAFF
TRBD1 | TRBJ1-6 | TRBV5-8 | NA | TGTGCCAGCAGCTCGACGGGACAGGGTTGGAATTCACCCCTCCACTTT | CASSSTGQGWNSPLHF
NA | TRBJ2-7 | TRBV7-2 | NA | TGTGCCAGCAGCTTAGTCTCAGGCTCCGAGCAGTACTTC | CASSLVSGSEQYF
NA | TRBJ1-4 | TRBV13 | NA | TGTGCCAGCAGCCTAGTGGGTAGCACTAATGAAAAACTGTTTTTT | CASSLVGSTNEKLFF
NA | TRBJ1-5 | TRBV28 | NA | TGTGCCAGCAGTTTAGACCGATACTATAGCAATCAGCCCCAGCATTTT | CASSLDRYYSNQPQHF
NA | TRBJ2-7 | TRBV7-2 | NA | TGTGCCAGCAGCTTAGGAGGGTCGGCCTACGAGCAGTACTTC | CASSLGGSAYEQYF
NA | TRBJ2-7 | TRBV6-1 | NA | TGTGCCAGCAGTGAAGCCAGGGATTATCGGGACGAGCAGTACTTC | CASSEARDYRDEQYF
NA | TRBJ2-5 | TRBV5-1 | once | TGCGCCAGCAGCTTGTTGGTCGGACAGCAACAAGAGACCCAGTACTTC | CASSLLVGQQQETQYF
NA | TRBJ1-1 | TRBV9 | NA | TGTGCCAGCAGCCCCGGCGGCCCAAACACTGAAGCTTTCTTT | CASSPGGPNTEAFF
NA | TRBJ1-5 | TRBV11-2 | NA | TGTGCCAGCAGCTGGGCGGGGGATCAGCCCCAGCATTTT | CASSWAGDQPQHF
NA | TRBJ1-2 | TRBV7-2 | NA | TGTGCCAGCAGCTTAGCAGGGAACTATGGCTACACCTTC | CASSLAGNYGYTF
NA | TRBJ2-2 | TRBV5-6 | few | TGTGCCAGCAGCTTGGGTTTGAACACCGGGGAGCTGTTTTTT | CASSLGLNTGELFF
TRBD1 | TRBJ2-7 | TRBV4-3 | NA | TGCGCCAGCAGCCTGGACAGGGGCTCCTACGAGCAGTACTTC | CASSLDRGSYEQYF
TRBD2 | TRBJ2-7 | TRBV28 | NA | TGTGGTACTAGCGCCTTCTCCTACGAGCAGTACTTC | CGTSAFSYEQYF
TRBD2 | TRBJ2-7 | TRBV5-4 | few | TGTGCCAGCAGCTTGGGGGGGGGAAGCTCCTACGAGCAGTACTTC | CASSLGGGSSYEQYF
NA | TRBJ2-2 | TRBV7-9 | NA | TGTGCCAGCGCATATCTGGGGGTCACCGGGGAGCTGTTTTTT | CASAYLGVTGELFF
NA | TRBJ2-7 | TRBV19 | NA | TGTGCCAGTAGAGGGGGTCCCAGATCCTCCTACGAGCAGTACTTC | CASRGGPRSSYEQYF
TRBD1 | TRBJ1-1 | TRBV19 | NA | TGTGCCAGTAGTAAGGACAGGGCGAACACTGAAGCTTTCTTT | CASSKDRANTEAFF
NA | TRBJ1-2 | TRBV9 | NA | TGTGCCAGCAGGTCCACAGGAGACAACTATGGCTACACCTTC | CASRSTGDNYGYTF
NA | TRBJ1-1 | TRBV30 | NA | TGTGCCTGGGACAGGCAGAACACTGAAGCTTTCTTT | CAWDRQNTEAFF
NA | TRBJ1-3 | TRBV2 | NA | TGTGCCAGTGGTAAGGACGCTGGAAACACCATATATTTT | CASGKDAGNTIYF
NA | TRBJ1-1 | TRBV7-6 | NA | TGTGCCAGCAGCCCTTTTGGGGGGGTTGGGGCGAACACTGAAGCTTTCTTT | CASSPFGGVGANTEAFF
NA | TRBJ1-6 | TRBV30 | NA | TGTGCCTGGAGTGTACGAATTTCACCCCTCCACTTT | CAWSVRISPLHF
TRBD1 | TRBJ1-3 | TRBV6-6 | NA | TGTGCCAGCAGGGGGACAGGGGGTCTAGGAAACACCATATATTTT | CASRGTGGLGNTIYF
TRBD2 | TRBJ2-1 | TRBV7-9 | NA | TGTGCCAGCAGCTTGAACCATTTGCGCGGGAGGGCCTACAATGAGCAGTTCTTC | CASSLNHLRGRAYNEQFF
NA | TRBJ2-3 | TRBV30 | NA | TGTGCCTGGAGTGTACTTGGGGGGACACCGACAGATACGCAGTATTTT | CAWSVLGGTPTDTQYF
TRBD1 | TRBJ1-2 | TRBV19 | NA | TGTGCCACTCAGAGGGGACAGGAGGGCGGCTACACCTTC | CATQRGQEGGYTF
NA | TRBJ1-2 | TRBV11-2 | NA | TGTGCCAGCAGCCCCGACGCTAACTATGGCTACACCTTC | CASSPDANYGYTF
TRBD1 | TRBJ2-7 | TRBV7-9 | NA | TGTGCCAGCAGCTTAGAAGAACAGGGGGCCCGCTCCTACGAGCAGTACTTC | CASSLEEQGARSYEQYF
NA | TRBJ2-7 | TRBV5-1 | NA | TGCGCCAGCAGCTTGGATGTTGCGACCTCCTATTCCTACGAGCAGTACTTC | CASSLDVATSYSYEQYF
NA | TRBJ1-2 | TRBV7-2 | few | TGTGCCAGCAGCTTTCAAGGGACGGACGGTTATGGCTACACCTTC | CASSFQGTDGYGYTF